This T cell receptor (beta chain) was observed in a study of blood T cell repertoires in COVID-19 (dated by TCRdb to about 2020). Some background on the complete study: Samples from collaborators originated in the United States, Italy and Spain and spanned both the acute and convalescent phases of COVID-19. The prospective study material was composed of cDNA or gDNA derived from T cells, B-cell-depleted T cells, or PBMCs. The dataset comprised deeply sampled blood TCRbeta repertoires from subjects exposed to, actively infected with, or recovered from COVID-19. A freely available public database, intended as a resource for researchers studying the immune response to SARS-CoV-2, is where the repertoires were released. Samples came from the ongoing ImmuneRACE study (first 160 participants) plus 1,254 subjects from 6 global collaborators. A de-identified subject ID, COVID-19 status, age in years and sex were almost always included in the sample metadata. HLA class I and class II types, where available, came from metadata supplied by the sample provider rather than from assay-based typing.

About this clone itself: Its antigen remains undetermined. Within one base of it there is no much larger clone, and no base qualities were kept.

The germline V and J ends show losses of 3 bases and 2 bases respectively, and no gene match explains 16 bases of the junction. There are 18 amino acids in the CDR3, from cysteine to phenylalanine inclusive. Only the CDR3 DNA is retained, 54 bases long and in frame from the first base. The germline V gene (reference sequence) sets CDR1 to LNHDA and CDR2 to SQIVND. Each collaborating institution followed its own protocols to collect whole blood in K2EDTA tubes. For TCRbeta analysis, collaborators shipped samples as frozen whole blood, isolated PBMCs, or DNA extracted from either of those sample types. The immunoSEQ Assay, a bias-controlled multiplex PCR, was used to amplify TCRbeta CDR3 regions from genomic DNA. As for the original processing: The number of nucleated cells in each sample was estimated by amplification of reference gene primers within the assay. To quantify the absolute abundance of each unique TCRbeta CDR3 rearrangement, sequence reads were collapsed and filtered. For each sample, productive Simpson clonality was calculated by taking the square root of Simpson's diversity index across productive rearrangements. The table comes from immuneACCESS by way of TCRdb, which keeps in-frame sequences with V and J called. Part of the clones is missing from these tables; in studies checked, under half for an unresolved V gene and the rest for unknown reasons. The V and J calls and clone size come from that table; D and trimming were worked out from the DNA. Here the sample has 250,000 to 350,000 clones; roughly 86% occur a single time. Approximately 8.8% of the sample goes to the ten largest clones.

General findings and caveats noted by the study authors: The quantity of clinical and demographic metadata differed by source and by participant and was supplied without curation.

The chain joins TRBV19 to TRBJ2-7; TRBD2 fits 7 bases in the junction. The sample taken for sequencing was peripheral blood. The clonotype comes from a man aged 18 to 35 with active or convalescent COVID-19. In nucleotide form, the sequence is TGTGCCAGTAGTATCGTTGTGTCGTCTCCGGGAGGAGCCTACGAGCAGTACTTC. It codes for CASSIVVSSPGGAYEQYF.